The T cell receptor beta chain described here comes from a study of cytomegalovirus exposure and HLA in healthy donors. Study-wide results and limits: An assumption of roughly uniform sequencing depth across donors underlay the presence/absence analyses. In the analysis, some V segments, TRBV6-2 and TRBV6-3 included, were excluded as indistinguishable. For most subjects, TCR beta sequences were reported to predict HLA-A and HLA-B alleles with accuracy.

Trimming cost V 2 bases and J 6 bases, with 14 bases left between them. This CDR3 comprises 14 residues. Primers: 60 Vbeta forward and 13 Jbeta reverse. Authors' processing steps: Later reanalysis found approximately 80 million unique TCR beta chains, around 10 million of them shared. Using immunoSEQ multiplex PCR, the repertoire was profiled, and TCRdb retains in-frame clones only, with some absent. The D gene and trimming were derived from the DNA, and the V and J assignments and clone size from that table. This table has tens of thousands of clones, around 75% appearing once. With regard to this clone: Its specificity is not known.

The TCR sequence derives from a man in his forties in good health and CMV-seronegative. The chain has TRBV5-3 and TRBJ1-1, with D tentatively TRBD1 (5 bases). TRBV5-3 qualifies as an ORF whose function is uncertain. The sequencing input was PBMCs. The CDR3 loop is CARSFPGLIPEAFF. DNA of the CDR3: TGTGCCAGAAGCTTCCCAGGGCTCATCCCTGAAGCTTTCTTT.